The 22 T cell receptor beta chains listed next were all sequenced from one sample in a study of blood T cells in healthy people across ages. Together with a sample-barcoded 5' primer, a J-beta primer mix was included in a second PCR lasting about 7 to 12 cycles. In TCRdb, the 5' RACE reads were re-called with MiXCR into one record per CDR3 protein. Here the sample spans approximately 960,000 distinct CDR3 sequences, approximately 32% being singletons. These data also formed part of another study, on T cells of mothers and their children.

Sequencing was done on a sample of blood. The origin of the receptors is a woman between 35 and 50 years old in good health.

This clonotype came up a few times. The chain recombines TRBV2 with TRBJ1-1, with D perhaps TRBD1 (6 bases). This CDR3 is 15 amino acids long. Trimming pared 6 bases from V and 1 base from J, leaving 15 bases between. Germline V gene data show CDR1 as SNHLY and CDR2 as FYNNEI. CDR3 nucleotide sequence: TGTGCCAGCAGGGACGGACAGCTGGGGAACACTGAAGCTTTCTTT. It codes for CASRDGQLGNTEAFF.

The chain combines TRBV14 with TRBJ1-2, with D possibly matching TRBD1 (6 bases). The germline gives CDR1 SGHDN, CDR2 FVKESK. V was pared by 0 bases and J by 7 bases, with 12 bases between. The CDR3 loop spans 14 amino acids. This chain's CDR3 is CASSQDRWGAGYTF. CDR3 DNA sequence: TGTGCCAGCAGCCAAGATCGTTGGGGGGCTGGCTACACCTTC.

The table lists this clonotype with a few counts. The rearrangement uses TRBV7-2 and TRBJ2-7; no reliable D call. Trimming stripped 1 base from V and 4 bases from J, with 11 bases between. The CDR3 is made up of 14 amino acids. The germline V gene encodes CDR1 SGHTA and CDR2 FQGNSA. The CDR3 sequence is CASSLEIRKYEQYF. Written as DNA, the CDR3 is TGTGCCAGCAGCTTAGAGATTCGGAAATACGAGCAGTACTTC. Supplemented by reference TRBV7-2 and TRBJ2-7, the full variable domain reads GAGVSQSPSNKVTEKGKDVELRCDPISGHTALYWYRQSLGQGLEFLIYFQGNSAPDKSGLPSDRFSAERTGGSVSTLTIQRTQQEDSAVYLCASSLEIRKYEQYFGPGTRLTVT.

CDR3: CASSVGSTEAFF. CDR3 bases: TGTGCCAGCAGCGTCGGCAGCACTGAAGCTTTCTTT. V and J are TRBV7-2 and TRBJ1-1; D is unclear. This CDR3 has 12 residues. The germline V and J ends were trimmed by 5 bases and 4 bases, with 8 bases remaining between them. Germline V gives CDR1 SGHTA, CDR2 FQGNSA.

V and J are TRBV27 and TRBJ2-4; D perhaps matches TRBD2 (7 bases). The J call is doubtful: the DNA matches TRBJ2-7 better. This CDR3 contains 15 residues. The germline V gene encodes CDR1 MNHEY and CDR2 SMNVEV (reference sequence). The CDR3, as DNA: TGTGCCAGCAGTCTATTGGGGGGGCTCACCAACGAGCAGTACTTC. It codes for CASSLLGGLTNEQYF.

This clonotype came up a few times. V is TRBV9 and J is TRBJ1-5; D remains ambiguous. CDR3 size: 14 residues. With 0 bases removed from V and 7 bases from J, the gap between germline ends came to 11 bases. CDR1 SGDLS and CDR2 YYNGEE come from the germline V gene. CDR3 loop: CASSVDGLRQPQHF. For the CDR3, the DNA is TGTGCCAGCAGCGTAGATGGGTTGCGGCAGCCCCAGCATTTT.

Note on this clonotype: A much larger clonotype is one base distant, so this may be a read error. Lacking the conserved final phenylalanine or tryptophan, this CDR3 likely reflects a read error. This chain joins TRBV7-9 and TRBJ2-7, with TRBD2 matching 11 bases. The J call may be mistaken, given a closer DNA end match to TRBJ2-5. The CDR3 consists of 16 residues. Germline CDR1 and CDR2: SEHNR and FQNEAQ (reference sequence). This CDR3 reads CASRLLGSSGGETQYL. The CDR3 DNA reads as TGTGCCAGCAGGTTACTCGGTTCTAGCGGGGGGGAGACCCAGTACTTA.

The chain is built from TRBV7-2 and TRBJ1-1; tentatively, D is TRBD1 (6 bases). The CDR3 has 12 residues. CDR1 SGHTA and CDR2 FQGNSA come from the germline V gene. V gave up 5 bases and J gave up 5 bases, with 9 bases separating them. The CDR3 DNA is TGTGCCAGCAGCAACCAGGGGACTGAAGCTTTCTTT. It encodes CASSNQGTEAFF. Full variable domain (outside the CDR3, taken from reference TRBV7-2 and TRBJ1-1): GAGVSQSPSNKVTEKGKDVELRCDPISGHTALYWYRQSLGQGLEFLIYFQGNSAPDKSGLPSDRFSAERTGGSVSTLTIQRTQQEDSAVYLCASSNQGTEAFFGQGTRLTVV.

The table lists this clonotype with many counts. The chain links TRBV11-2 to TRBJ2-7; no definite D call. V lost 4 bases and J lost 2, with 24 bases in between. Looked up from germline, CDR1 is SGHAT and CDR2 is FQNNGV. This CDR3 is 18 amino acids long. This CDR3 is CASSSPRRRNGQTYEQYF. CDR3 nucleotides: TGTGCCAGCAGCTCTCCCCGACGTAGGAACGGGCAGACCTACGAGCAGTACTTC. Variable domain in full (rest from reference TRBV11-2 and TRBJ2-7): EAGVAQSPRYKIIEKRQSVAFWCNPISGHATLYWYQQILGQGPKLLIQFQNNGVVDDSQLPKDRFSAERLKGVDSTLKIQPAKLEDSAVYLCASSSPRRRNGQTYEQYFGPGTRLTVT.

This clonotype was seen many times. This chain uses TRBV6-1 with TRBJ2-7; D is perhaps TRBD1 (5 bases). Trimming pared 4 bases from V and 0 bases from J, leaving 16 bases between. The CDR3 consists of 16 residues. Looked up from germline, CDR1 is MNHNS and CDR2 is SASEGT. The CDR3 sequence: CASSATTEVSSYEQYF. CDR3 coding DNA: TGTGCCAGCAGTGCAACGACAGAAGTGAGCTCCTACGAGCAGTACTTC.

This clonotype was observed a handful of times. The V call is TRBV5-6, the J call TRBJ1-4, with 7 nucleotides matching TRBD1. This CDR3 is built from 14 residues. The V gene end was trimmed by 3 bases and the J gene end by 8 bases; junction bases not matched to a gene: 7. The V gene's germline CDR1 is SGHDT and CDR2 YYEEEE. CDR3 DNA sequence: TGTGCCAGCAGCTCCAGACAGGGTTACGAAAAACTGTTTTTT. It specifies CASSSRQGYEKLFF.

This clonotype was observed at least ten times. The rearrangement joins TRBV7-3 to TRBJ2-1; 9 nucleotides match TRBD2. The junction had 11 bases not matched to a gene; V was cut back by 4 bases and J by 7 bases. The CDR3 length is 16 residues. Germline assignment: CDR1 SGHTA and CDR2 FQGTGA. CDR3 DNA: TGTGCCAGCAGCTCCCAGGGTAGCGGGGGTACGAATGAGCAGTTCTTC. As protein: CASSSQGSGGTNEQFF.

At least ten counts were recorded for this clonotype. V is TRBV2 and J is TRBJ2-5; D gene ambiguous. Germline-derived CDR1 and CDR2 are SNHLY and FYNNEI. This CDR3 is 12 amino acids long. V was clipped by 3 bases and J by 5 bases, with 7 bases between them. The CDR3 DNA reads as TGTGCCAGCAGTGACAGGATTGAGACCCAGTACTTC. Residues: CASSDRIETQYF. Drawing the rest from reference TRBV2 and TRBJ2-5, the complete variable domain is EPEVTQTPSHQVTQMGQEVILRCVPISNHLYFYWYRQILGQKVEFLVSFYNNEISEKSEIFDDQFSVERPDGSNFTLKIRSTKLEDSAMYFCASSDRIETQYFGPGTRLLVL.

The rearrangement uses TRBV9 and TRBJ2-7; either TRBD1 or TRBD2 may fit D (5 bases each). Germline CDR1 and CDR2: SGDLS and YYNGEE. The CDR3 runs 17 residues. With 0 bases removed from V and 2 bases from J, the gap between germline ends came to 18 bases. The CDR3 DNA reads TGTGCCAGCAGCGTAGCTGGGACGTATGGGTCAGCCTACGAGCAGTACTTC. Amino acid sequence: CASSVAGTYGSAYEQYF. Supplemented by reference TRBV9 and TRBJ2-7, the full variable domain reads DSGVTQTPKHLITATGQRVTLRCSPRSGDLSVYWYQQSLDQGLQFLIQYYNGEERAKGNILERFSAQQFPDLHSELNLSSLELGDSALYFCASSVAGTYGSAYEQYFGPGTRLTVT.

This clonotype has a handful of counts. The chain employs TRBV9 and TRBJ2-1, with TRBD1 matching 7 bases. V was clipped by 3 bases and J by 4 bases; unmatched bases: 10. The CDR3 has 16 residues. Germline V gene data show CDR1 as SGDLS and CDR2 as YYNGEE. CDR3 region: CASSEPRDSSYNEQFF. The CDR3 DNA follows: TGTGCCAGCAGCGAGCCTCGGGACAGCTCATACAATGAGCAGTTCTTC.

This clonotype was seen at least ten times. The rearrangement joins TRBV28 to TRBJ2-5; 11 bases map to TRBD1. With V trimmed by 5 bases and J by 5 bases, 7 bases remained unmatched. The V gene's germline CDR1 is MDHEN and CDR2 SYDVKM. The CDR3 covers 15 residues. The CDR3 loop reads CASSGDRGYQETQYF. The CDR3 region has the DNA TGTGCCAGCAGTGGGGACAGGGGGTATCAGGAGACCCAGTACTTC.

J is TRBJ2-1 and V is TRBV2; possibly TRBD2 for D (7 bases). The ends were cut back, 8 bases at V and 8 bases at J, with 10 bases in the middle. The germline V gene has CDR1 SNHLY and CDR2 FYNNEI. This CDR3 comprises 11 residues. In nucleotides, the CDR3 is TGTGCCAGCTCGGGGGGCGATGAGCAGTTCTTC. Its protein is CASSGGDEQFF.

This clonotype was recorded a few times. A single base separates this from a much larger clone, so it may be a read error. The V gene is TRBV10-3, the J gene TRBJ2-3, with D tentatively TRBD2 (5 bases). V was cut by 2 bases and J by 4 bases, with 13 bases left in between. The germline V gene encodes CDR1 ENHRY and CDR2 SYGVKD. The CDR3 contains 15 residues. CDR3 bases: TGTGCCATCAGTGAGGTTGGCAGTAGCGCAGATACGCAGTATTTT. Translating it yields CAISEVGSSADTQYF.

This clonotype showed up just a few times. The rearrangement uses TRBV4-1 and TRBJ2-3; 9 bases are shared with TRBD1. CDR1 is MGHRA, CDR2 YSYEKL, per germline. Germline trimming cut 4 bases from V and 4 bases from J; bases unmatched to any gene: 6. This CDR3 comprises 15 residues. CDR3 nucleotide sequence: TGCGCCAGCAGCCCGACAGGGGGATTCGCAGATACGCAGTATTTT. Translated, it gives CASSPTGGFADTQYF.

This clonotype was detected a few times. This sequence joins TRBV20-1 and TRBJ2-7; perhaps D is TRBD1 or TRBD2 (6 bases each). V lost 1 base and J lost 6, with 25 bases in between. This CDR3 has 17 amino acids. Germline values: CDR1 DFQATT, CDR2 SNEGSKA (reference sequence). The CDR3 reads CSARVYPGHGEVGEQYF. CDR3 sequence (DNA): TGCAGTGCTAGAGTTTATCCGGGACACGGGGAGGTCGGCGAGCAGTACTTC.

This clonotype was found a few times. The chain uses TRBV28 and TRBJ1-1; no definite D call. Per germline, CDR1 MDHEN and CDR2 SYDVKM. This CDR3 spans 13 amino acids. V lost 3 bases to trimming and J lost 4 bases, with 9 bases between them. The CDR3: CASSFRESTEAFF. CDR3 nucleotides: TGTGCCAGCAGTTTCCGGGAGAGCACTGAAGCTTTCTTT.

The rearrangement links TRBV2 to TRBJ1-2, with no clear D. This CDR3 is 12 amino acids long. V was pared by 2 bases and J by 4 bases, with 5 bases between. Looked up from germline, CDR1 is SNHLY and CDR2 is FYNNEI. The CDR3 region is CASSERIYGYTF. CDR3 DNA sequence: TGTGCCAGCAGTGAACGGATCTATGGCTACACCTTC. The complete variable domain, with remaining parts taken from reference TRBV2 and TRBJ1-2, reads EPEVTQTPSHQVTQMGQEVILRCVPISNHLYFYWYRQILGQKVEFLVSFYNNEISEKSEIFDDQFSVERPDGSNFTLKIRSTKLEDSAMYFCASSERIYGYTFGSGTRLTVV.